The present TCR beta chain was sequenced within a study of T cell responses to AZD1222 COVID-19 vaccine. TCRdb's table, derived via immunoSEQ multiplex PCR, lists solely in-frame clones and lacks some. The sample yields more than 75,000 clones, 80% to 90% seen once. Notes on the study in general: Regions left unmutated in variants are reportedly the target of nearly half of spike-specific TCRs. At study baseline, merely six AZD1222 recipients were seropositive. Most donors were white British, females outnumbered males, and clonal diversity was possibly underestimated.

As to this clone: Its matching antigen is unknown.

Both about-4-week and about-12-week second-dose recipients were combined. The CDR3 length is 15 residues. V was pared by 3 bases and J by 1 base, with 4 bases of the junction left unmatched. Germline V gene sequence: CDR1 MNHNS, CDR2 SASEGT. This clonotype was obtained from an adult who received the AZD1222 COVID-19 vaccine. The chain joins TRBV6-1 to TRBJ2-7, with 9 bases aligning to TRBD1. The sequencing used peripheral blood, collected 28 days after the second AZD1222 dose. CDR3 nucleotide sequence: TGTGCCAGCAGTGACGGGACAGGGTTATCCTACGAGCAGTACTTC. Protein: CASSDGTGLSYEQYF.